Below are 20 T cell receptor beta chains sequenced from a single sample in a study of monozygotic twins with inflammatory bowel disease. From its re-call of the 5' RACE reads, TCRdb lists each CDR3 protein once, without DNA. This listing includes approximately 200,000 distinct CDR3 sequences. The sequenced sample consisted of blood. Source of these receptors: a human donor with ulcerative colitis or Crohn's disease, or a healthy co-twin of an affected twin (not recorded which).

J is TRBJ1-2 and V is TRBV7-9. The CDR3 has 13 amino acids. Germline V CDR1 and CDR2: SEHNR, FQNEAQ (reference sequence). Here the CDR3 reads CASSPANGLSYTF.

The rearrangement uses TRBV6-4 and TRBJ1-2; TCRdb names TRBD1, which stays unverified in the absence of DNA. The CDR3 covers 18 residues. CDR1 is MRHNA and CDR2 is SNTAGT in the germline V gene. CDR3 sequence reads: CASSVSRGTGSHGYGYTF.

This chain joins TRBV12-3 or TRBV12-4 and TRBJ2-3; TCRdb returns TRBD1, unconfirmable since there is no DNA. The CDR3 covers 16 residues. CDR3 sequence reads: CASSLPRQGYTDTQYF.

The chain couples TRBV24-1 to TRBJ2-5; TCRdb selects TRBD1, and the lack of DNA leaves this call unchecked. This CDR3 has 13 residues. The germline V gene has CDR1 KGHDR and CDR2 SFDVKD. The CDR3 reads CATSDGGGETQYF.

The chain uses TRBV5-1 and TRBJ2-5; TCRdb's D call, TRBD2, is unchecked because there is no DNA. The CDR3 totals 14 residues. Germline CDR1 is SGHRS and CDR2 is YFSETQ. The CDR3 sequence: CASREGPTGETQYF.

This chain links TRBV18 with TRBJ1-1. CDR1 KGHSH and CDR2 LQKENI come from the germline V gene. This CDR3 has 15 amino acids. The CDR3 spells CASSPWAGRDTEAFF.

This chain joins TRBV3-1 and TRBJ1-5; TCRdb names TRBD1, which stays unverified in the absence of DNA. This CDR3 has 14 residues. Per the germline V gene, CDR1 is LGHDT and CDR2 is YNNKEL (reference sequence). CDR3 in amino acids: CASSLGGKWQPQHF.

The V call is TRBV5-1, the J call TRBJ1-1. This CDR3 is built from 14 residues. Germline CDR1 SGHRS, CDR2 YFSETQ. This CDR3 reads CASSLKGMNTEAFF.

J is TRBJ1-1 and V is TRBV13. This CDR3 has 13 amino acids. Per the germline V gene, CDR1 is PRHDT and CDR2 is FYEKMQ (reference sequence). This chain's CDR3 is CASSGHMNTEAFF.

This chain connects TRBV13 to TRBJ2-2; TCRdb returns TRBD1, unconfirmable since there is no DNA. Germline CDR1 and CDR2: PRHDT and FYEKMQ (reference sequence). The CDR3 consists of 16 residues. This CDR3 reads CASSSPGTGKGGELFF.

The chain couples TRBV5-1 to TRBJ2-3. The germline V gene encodes CDR1 SGHRS and CDR2 YFSETQ. The CDR3 sequence is 12 residues long. CDR3 in amino acids: CASSLDVYTQYF.

The gene calls are TRBV11-2 and TRBJ2-7; without DNA, the TCRdb call of TRBD1 cannot be checked. Germline V gives CDR1 SGHAT, CDR2 FQNNGV. This CDR3 spans 15 amino acids. CDR3 in amino acids: CASSPRRLQGYEQYF.

This rearrangement joins TRBV20-1 to TRBJ1-2; with no DNA, the TCRdb D assignment of TRBD1 cannot be verified. The germline V gene has CDR1 DFQATT and CDR2 SNEGSKA (reference sequence). The CDR3 is made up of 12 amino acids. CDR3 region: CSASGTNYGYTF.

J is TRBJ2-5 and V is TRBV18; TCRdb's assignment of TRBD1 cannot be checked, as there is no DNA. The CDR3 spans 16 residues. Germline V CDR1 and CDR2: KGHSH, LQKENI. CDR3 sequence: CASSTSGTGDDETQYF.

This sequence joins TRBV11-2 and TRBJ2-5; the TCRdb call, TRBD1, lacks DNA for checking. The CDR3 runs to 14 residues. Germline CDR1 SGHAT, CDR2 FQNNGV. CDR3 sequence: CASTPASAFWTQYF. The variable domain in full, with the rest retrieved from reference TRBV11-2 and TRBJ2-5, is EAGVAQSPRYKIIEKRQSVAFWCNPISGHATLYWYQQILGQGPKLLIQFQNNGVVDDSQLPKDRFSAERLKGVDSTLKIQPAKLEDSAVYLCASTPASAFWTQYFGPGTRLLVL.

The rearrangement joins TRBV5-1 to TRBJ2-7; without DNA, the TCRdb call of TRBD1 cannot be checked. Germline CDR1 is SGHRS and CDR2 is YFSETQ. This CDR3 contains 14 residues. CDR3 amino acids: CASSLEGQVYEQYF.

This chain connects TRBV20-1 to TRBJ2-3; TCRdb picks TRBD1, but there is no DNA to check that call. Germline values: CDR1 DFQATT, CDR2 SNEGSKA (reference sequence). The CDR3 totals 16 residues. CDR3 residues: CSARDLDRGSTDTQYF.

This chain links TRBV20-1 with TRBJ1-6; TCRdb picks TRBD1, but there is no DNA to check that call. This CDR3 is built from 14 residues. The germline V gene has CDR1 DFQATT and CDR2 SNEGSKA (reference sequence). The CDR3 reads CSAPHRGHNSPLHF.

The V and J genes are TRBV6-5 and TRBJ1-5. Germline-derived CDR1 and CDR2 are MNHEY and SVGAGI. There are 13 residues in the CDR3. CDR3 amino acids: CASSARQNQPQHF.

CDR3 amino acids: CASSGNRDPRTDTQYF. V gene TRBV6-1 combines with J gene TRBJ2-3; TCRdb picks TRBD1, but there is no DNA to check that call. Per germline, CDR1 MNHNS and CDR2 SASEGT. This CDR3 is 16 amino acids long.